This T cell receptor (beta chain) was sequenced during a study of blood T cells in healthy people across ages (dated by TCRdb to the mid-2010s). Study-wide context: In model experiments, roughly one uniquely barcoded TCR beta cDNA molecule per two T cells was captured by template switching. To avoid experimental bias, donors of different ages were distributed randomly across sequencing lanes. Donors were grouped into four age groups: young (average 16 years), middle-aged (about 40), aged (roughly 67) and long-lived (approximately 82). Using the same blood draw, the study looked at two additional independent replicas of 1 million unique cDNA reads for two donors, one aged 18 to 30 and the other aged 80 or older. Age-related changes in TCR beta repertoire diversity were measured in the study by deep sequencing normalized with unique cDNA molecular identifiers. What the authors observed across the whole study: Compared with the aged group, the long-lived group had more naive CD4+ T cells, fewer expanded clones and increased TCR diversity, suggesting age selection. Observed TCR beta diversity per million T cells fell roughly linearly with age, and a significant reduction was already apparent by age approximately 40. Since profiling was done on bulk unsorted PBMCs, naive and antigen-experienced compartments could not be conclusively compared. Observed TCR beta diversity correlated strongly with the percentage of naive T cells measured by flow cytometry. Total diversity estimates from one million sequenced T cells were considered lower bounds and underestimates. Because the CMV infection status of the donors was unknown, age-related changes in expanded clonotypes may potentially have been confounded.

Based on the germline V gene, the CDR1 and CDR2 sequences are SGHRS and YFSETQ. Trimming at the junction amounts to 0 bases on V and 1 base on J, and the germline ends lie 11 bases apart. The CDR3, from cysteine to phenylalanine, totals 16 residues. The only DNA kept is the CDR3, 48 bases in frame from the first base. The method behind the library was 5' RACE. TCRdb names Illumina HiSeq 2500 as the instrument used. A second PCR of about 6 to 12 cycles was run with a J-beta primer mix and a sample-barcoded 5' primer. A unique molecular identifier was introduced onto each TCR beta cDNA molecule by a template-switch 5' adaptor carrying 12 random nucleotides. Each sample yielded at least 3 million CDR3-containing paired-end reads. All of the RNA was converted into first-strand cDNA using the Mint cDNA synthesis kit, with a TRBC-specific oligonucleotide serving as the primer. All cDNA was treated with uracil-DNA glycosylase and then went through a first 18-cycle PCR with the universal primers M1SS and BC2_uni_R. As for the authors' bioinformatics: Normalization of each sample was performed by random selection of 1 million high-quality reads, each carrying a distinct molecular identifier. Reads sharing molecular identifiers were discarded rather than binned into consensus sequences. CDR3 identification, clonotype clustering and error correction used MiTCR with a Q25 quality threshold and the strictest error-elimination algorithm. A nonparametric unseen species model with Euler transformation was used to estimate lower-bound total TCR beta diversity. TCRdb took the public reads, trimmed them with fastp at Q25, ran MiXCR for clone calling and kept in-frame beta chains. Merged by CDR3 protein, the rows form single entries marked with the most common genes and DNA. The V and J calls and clone size are TCRdb's, not the authors'. A total of more than 700,000 distinct CDR3 sequences appear in this sample, more than 35% of them only once. The ten largest make up 15% to 20% of the sample.

The roughly 39 donors, aged about 6 to 100 years, were systemically healthy Caucasian individuals from Russia. Each donor gave about 9.8 milliliters of peripheral blood, drawn into EDTA-treated Vacutainer tubes. PBMCs were isolated by Ficoll-Paque density-gradient centrifugation, with at least 6.5 million obtained per sample. Total RNA, at least 5 micrograms per sample, was extracted from PBMCs with Trizol reagent. For every donor, flow cytometry on a PBMC aliquot measured the percentage of naive CD45RAhigh/CD27high T cells. In the case of this clonotype: The clone's antigen remains unknown. No qualities accompany the bases; no much larger clone lies one base away.

The sequence was obtained from a man aged 80 or over in good health. The material sequenced was blood. The receptor chain draws on TRBV5-1 and TRBJ2-4, with a weak D call of TRBD1 (5 bases match). The sequenced DNA: TGCGCCAGCAGCTTGGAGCCAGGGCGGGCCAAAAACATTCAGTACTTC. This encodes CASSLEPGRAKNIQYF.